This TCR beta chain was documented in a study of T-cell memory formation after mild COVID-19. Whole-study findings and limits: A subset of responding clones appeared in pre-infection memory, suggesting cross-reactive memory joined. Proof of SARS-CoV-2 specificity was absent for the second-wave clones that crested on day 37.

V lost 1 base and J lost 0; bases outside the gene matches: 7. CDR1 is GTSNPN, CDR2 SVGIG, per germline (reference sequence). The CDR3 has 17 residues. This clonotype was detected only a few times. Its specificity is unknown. The 5'RACE method, run with constant-segment primers, produced TCR alpha and TCR beta cDNA libraries (carrying sample barcodes and UMIs). TCRdb itself ran the 5' RACE reads through MiXCR, one entry per CDR3 protein. Of about 350,000 distinct CDR3 sequences in the sample, roughly an eighth were seen once. Material: PBMCs or a T cell subset sorted from them (not recorded which). This rearrangement joins TRBV30 to TRBJ1-5; TRBD1 aligns across 9 bases. The TCR sequence derives from a man between 18 and 29 years old who had mild COVID-19 (a few samples of this study predate the infection). Cell type and time point are not known. The CDR3 DNA reads as TGTGCCTGGAGTGCAGACAGGGGGTCGAATAGCAATCAGCCCCAGCATTTT. This encodes CAWSADRGSNSNQPQHF.